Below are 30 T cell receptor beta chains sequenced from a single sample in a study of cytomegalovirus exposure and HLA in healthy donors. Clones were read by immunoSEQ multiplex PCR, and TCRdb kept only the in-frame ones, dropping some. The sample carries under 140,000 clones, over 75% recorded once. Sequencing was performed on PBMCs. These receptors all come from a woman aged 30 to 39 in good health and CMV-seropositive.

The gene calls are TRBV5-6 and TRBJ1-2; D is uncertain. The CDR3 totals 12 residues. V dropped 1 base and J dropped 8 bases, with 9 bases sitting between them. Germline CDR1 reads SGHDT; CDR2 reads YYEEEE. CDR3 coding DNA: TGTGCCAGCAGCTTGCGTCCACTCGGCTACACCTTC. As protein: CASSLRPLGYTF.

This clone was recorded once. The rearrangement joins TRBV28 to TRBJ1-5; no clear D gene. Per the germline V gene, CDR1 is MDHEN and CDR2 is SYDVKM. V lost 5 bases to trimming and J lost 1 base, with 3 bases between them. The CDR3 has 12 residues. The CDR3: CASSQSNQPQHF. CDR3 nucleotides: TGTGCCAGCAGTCAGAGCAATCAGCCCCAGCATTTT.

The CDR3 sequence: CASSLRDDREAGVNEQFF. The CDR3 DNA sequence: TGTGCCAGCAGCTTACGGGATGACAGGGAGGCCGGGGTTAATGAGCAGTTCTTC. The chain is built from TRBV5-5 and TRBJ2-1, with D possibly matching TRBD1 (7 bases). The CDR3 is made up of 18 amino acids. Per the germline V gene, CDR1 is SGHKS and CDR2 is YYEKEE (reference sequence). V was shortened by 2 bases and J by 7 bases, with 25 bases between the two germline ends.

Here the CDR3 reads CASRVRTGVPYGYTF. CDR3 coding DNA: TGTGCCAGCAGGGTCCGAACAGGGGTGCCCTATGGCTACACCTTC. The V gene is TRBV28, the J gene TRBJ1-2, with 7 nucleotides matching TRBD1. Germline loops: CDR1 MDHEN, CDR2 SYDVKM. The CDR3 is made up of 15 amino acids. V shed 6 bases, J shed 4 bases, and the junction held 11 bases outside the gene matches.

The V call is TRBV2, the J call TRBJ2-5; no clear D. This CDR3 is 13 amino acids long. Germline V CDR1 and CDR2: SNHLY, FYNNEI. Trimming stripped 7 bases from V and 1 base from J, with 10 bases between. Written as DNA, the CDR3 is TGTGCCAGCAAGGTGGCGGTCCAAGAGACCCAGTACTTC. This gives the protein CASKVAVQETQYF.

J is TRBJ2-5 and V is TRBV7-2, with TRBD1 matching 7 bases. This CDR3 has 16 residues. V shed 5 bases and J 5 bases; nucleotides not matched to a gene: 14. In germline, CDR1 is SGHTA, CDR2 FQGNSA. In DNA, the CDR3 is TGTGCCAGCAGCGTCGACAGGGCAGCTAGTGGGGAGACCCAGTACTTC. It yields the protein CASSVDRAASGETQYF.

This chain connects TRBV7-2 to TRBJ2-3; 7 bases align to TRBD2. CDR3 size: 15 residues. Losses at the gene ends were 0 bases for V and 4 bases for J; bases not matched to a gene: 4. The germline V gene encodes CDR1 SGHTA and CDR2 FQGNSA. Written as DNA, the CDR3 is TGTGCCAGCAGCTTAGCAGGGAGGGAGTCAGATACGCAGTATTTT. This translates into CASSLAGRESDTQYF.

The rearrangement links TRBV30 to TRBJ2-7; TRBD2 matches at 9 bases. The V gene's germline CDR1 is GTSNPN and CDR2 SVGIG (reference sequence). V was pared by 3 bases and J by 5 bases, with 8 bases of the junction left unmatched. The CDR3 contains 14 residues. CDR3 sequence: CAWRVAGGPHEQYF. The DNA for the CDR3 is TGTGCCTGGAGAGTTGCGGGAGGGCCCCACGAGCAGTACTTC. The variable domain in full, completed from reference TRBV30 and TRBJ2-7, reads SQTIHQWPATLVQPVGSPLSLECTVEGTSNPNLYWYRQAAGRGLQLLFYSVGIGQISSEVPQNLSASRPQDRQFILSSKKLLLSDSGFYLCAWRVAGGPHEQYFGPGTRLTVT.

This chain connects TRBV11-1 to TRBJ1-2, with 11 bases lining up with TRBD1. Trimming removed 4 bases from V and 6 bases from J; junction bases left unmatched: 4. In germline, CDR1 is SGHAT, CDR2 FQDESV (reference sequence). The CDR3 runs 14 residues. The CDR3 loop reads CASSYGTGGNGYTF. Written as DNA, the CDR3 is TGTGCCAGCAGCTACGGGACAGGGGGGAATGGCTACACCTTC.

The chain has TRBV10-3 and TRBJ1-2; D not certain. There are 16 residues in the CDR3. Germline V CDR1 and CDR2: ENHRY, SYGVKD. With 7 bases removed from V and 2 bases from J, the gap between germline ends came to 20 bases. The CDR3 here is CAITRERTDVNYGYTF. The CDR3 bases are TGTGCCATCACCCGGGAGAGGACTGATGTAAACTATGGCTACACCTTC.

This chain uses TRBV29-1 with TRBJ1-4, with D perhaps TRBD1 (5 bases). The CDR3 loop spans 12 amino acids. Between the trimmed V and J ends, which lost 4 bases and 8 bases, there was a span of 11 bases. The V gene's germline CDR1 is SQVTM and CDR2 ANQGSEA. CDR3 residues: CSVGQGKEKLFF. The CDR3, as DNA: TGCAGCGTTGGTCAGGGCAAGGAAAAACTGTTTTTT.

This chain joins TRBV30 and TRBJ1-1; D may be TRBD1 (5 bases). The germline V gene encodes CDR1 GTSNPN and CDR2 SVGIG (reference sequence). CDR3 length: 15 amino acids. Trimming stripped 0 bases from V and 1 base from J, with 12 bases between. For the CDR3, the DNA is TGTGCCTGGAGTGTATGGGGCAGCGAGAACACTGAAGCTTTCTTT. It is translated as CAWSVWGSENTEAFF.

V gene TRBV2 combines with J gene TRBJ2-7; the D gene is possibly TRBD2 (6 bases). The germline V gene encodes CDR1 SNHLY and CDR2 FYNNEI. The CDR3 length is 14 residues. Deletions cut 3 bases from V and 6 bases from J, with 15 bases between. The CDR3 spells CASSESTSISEQYF. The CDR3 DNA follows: TGTGCCAGCAGTGAGTCCACTAGCATCTCCGAGCAGTACTTC.

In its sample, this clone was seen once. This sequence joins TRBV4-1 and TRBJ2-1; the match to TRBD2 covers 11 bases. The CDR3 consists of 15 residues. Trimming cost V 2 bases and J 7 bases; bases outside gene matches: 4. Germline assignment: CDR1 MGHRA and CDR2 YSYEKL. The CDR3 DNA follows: TGCGCCAGCAGCCAAACTAGCGGGGGTGGTAATGAGCAGTTCTTC. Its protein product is CASSQTSGGGNEQFF.

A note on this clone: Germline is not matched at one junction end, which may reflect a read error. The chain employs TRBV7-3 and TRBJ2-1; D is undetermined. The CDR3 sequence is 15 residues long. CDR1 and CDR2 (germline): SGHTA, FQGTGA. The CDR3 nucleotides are TGTGCCAGCAGCCTAACACCGAGCTCCTACAATGAGCAGTTCTTC. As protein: CASSLTPSSYNEQFF.

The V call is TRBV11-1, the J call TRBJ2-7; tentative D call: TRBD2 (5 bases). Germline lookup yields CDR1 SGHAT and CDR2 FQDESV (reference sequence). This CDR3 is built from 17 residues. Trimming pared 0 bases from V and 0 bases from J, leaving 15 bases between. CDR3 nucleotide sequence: TGTGCCAGCAGCTTAGCGCTATCAGGCCTAGCCTCCTACGAGCAGTACTTC. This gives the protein CASSLALSGLASYEQYF.

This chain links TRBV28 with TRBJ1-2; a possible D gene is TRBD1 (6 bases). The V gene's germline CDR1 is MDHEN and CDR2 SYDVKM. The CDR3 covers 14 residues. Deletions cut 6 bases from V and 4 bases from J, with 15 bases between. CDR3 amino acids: CASRSGTRVYGYTF. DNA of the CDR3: TGTGCCAGCAGGTCCGGGACACGGGTCTATGGCTACACCTTC.

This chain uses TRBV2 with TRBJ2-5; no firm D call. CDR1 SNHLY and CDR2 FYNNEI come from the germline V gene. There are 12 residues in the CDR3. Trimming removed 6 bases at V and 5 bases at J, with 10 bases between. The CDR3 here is CASRADTETQYF. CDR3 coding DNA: TGTGCCAGCAGGGCGGATACGGAGACCCAGTACTTC.

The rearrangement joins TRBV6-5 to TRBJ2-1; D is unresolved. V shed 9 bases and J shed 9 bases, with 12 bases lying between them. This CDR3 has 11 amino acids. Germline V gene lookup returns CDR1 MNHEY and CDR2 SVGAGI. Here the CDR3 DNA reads TGTGCCAGTCACCAGCGCAGTGAGCAGTTCTTC. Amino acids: CASHQRSEQFF.

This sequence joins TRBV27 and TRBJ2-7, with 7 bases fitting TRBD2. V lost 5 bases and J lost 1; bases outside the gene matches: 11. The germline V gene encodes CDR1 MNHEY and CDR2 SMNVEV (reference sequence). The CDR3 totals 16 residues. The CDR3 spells CASSPWGGSGSYEQYF. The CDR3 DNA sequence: TGTGCCAGCAGTCCCTGGGGGGGTTCGGGGTCCTACGAGCAGTACTTC.

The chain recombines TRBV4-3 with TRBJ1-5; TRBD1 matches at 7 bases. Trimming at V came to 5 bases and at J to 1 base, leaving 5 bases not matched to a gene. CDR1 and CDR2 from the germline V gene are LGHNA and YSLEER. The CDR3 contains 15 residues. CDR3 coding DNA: TGCGCCAGCAGCTCGAGCAGGGGGAGCAATCAGCCCCAGCATTTT. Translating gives CASSSSRGSNQPQHF.

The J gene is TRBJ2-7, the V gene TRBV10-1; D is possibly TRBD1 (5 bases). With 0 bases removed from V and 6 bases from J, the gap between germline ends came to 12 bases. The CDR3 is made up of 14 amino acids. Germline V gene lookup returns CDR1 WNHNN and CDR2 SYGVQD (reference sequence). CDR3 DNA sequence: TGCGCCAGCAGTGAGTCCAGGGATTCTGCCGAGCAGTACTTC. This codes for CASSESRDSAEQYF.

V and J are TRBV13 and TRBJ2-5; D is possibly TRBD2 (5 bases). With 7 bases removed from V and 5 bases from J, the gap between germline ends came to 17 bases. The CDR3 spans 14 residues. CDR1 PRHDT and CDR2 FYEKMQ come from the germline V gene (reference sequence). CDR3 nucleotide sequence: TGTGCCAGCACCGCGGGTGGGGTGGCCGAGACCCAGTACTTC. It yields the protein CASTAGGVAETQYF.

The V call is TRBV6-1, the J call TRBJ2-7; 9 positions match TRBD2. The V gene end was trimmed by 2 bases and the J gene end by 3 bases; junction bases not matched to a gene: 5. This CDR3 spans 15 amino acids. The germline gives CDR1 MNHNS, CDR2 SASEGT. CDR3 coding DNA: TGTGCCAGCAGTGAAAGTCTAGCGGGATTCTACGAGCAGTACTTC. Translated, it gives CASSESLAGFYEQYF.

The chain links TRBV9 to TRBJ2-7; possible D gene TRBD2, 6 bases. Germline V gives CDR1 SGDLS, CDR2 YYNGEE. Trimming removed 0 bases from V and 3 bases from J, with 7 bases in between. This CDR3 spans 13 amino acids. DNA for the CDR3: TGTGCCAGCAGCGTAGGACTAGACTACGAGCAGTACTTC. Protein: CASSVGLDYEQYF.

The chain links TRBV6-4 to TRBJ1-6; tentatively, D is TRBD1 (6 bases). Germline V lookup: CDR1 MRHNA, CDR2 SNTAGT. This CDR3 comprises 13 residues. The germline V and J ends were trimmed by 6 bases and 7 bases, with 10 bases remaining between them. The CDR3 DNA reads TGTGCCAGCAGCCGGGACACCAATTCACCCCTCCACTTT. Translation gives CASSRDTNSPLHF.

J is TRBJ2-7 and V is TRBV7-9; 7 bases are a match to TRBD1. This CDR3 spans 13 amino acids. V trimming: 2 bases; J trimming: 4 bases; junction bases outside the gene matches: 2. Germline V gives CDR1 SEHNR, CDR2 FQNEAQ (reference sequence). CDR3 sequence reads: CASSLRDRYEQYF. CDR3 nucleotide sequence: TGTGCCAGCAGCTTACGGGACAGATACGAGCAGTACTTC.

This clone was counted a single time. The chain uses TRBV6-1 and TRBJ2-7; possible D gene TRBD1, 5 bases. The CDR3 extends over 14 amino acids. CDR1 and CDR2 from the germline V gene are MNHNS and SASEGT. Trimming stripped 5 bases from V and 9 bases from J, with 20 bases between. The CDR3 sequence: CASSSSNRGLGQYF. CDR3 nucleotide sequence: TGTGCCAGCAGTAGTTCTAATAGGGGTCTAGGGCAGTACTTC.

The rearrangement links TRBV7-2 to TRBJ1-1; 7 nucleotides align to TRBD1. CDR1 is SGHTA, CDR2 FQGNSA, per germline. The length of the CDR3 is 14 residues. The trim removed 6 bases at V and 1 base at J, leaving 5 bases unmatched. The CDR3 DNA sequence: TGTGCCAGCAGAGAGGAGGGGGCGAACACTGAAGCTTTCTTT. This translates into CASREEGANTEAFF.

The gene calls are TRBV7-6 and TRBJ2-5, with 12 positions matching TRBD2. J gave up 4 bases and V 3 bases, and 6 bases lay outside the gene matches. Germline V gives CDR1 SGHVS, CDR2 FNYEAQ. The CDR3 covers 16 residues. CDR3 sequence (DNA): TGTGCCAGCAGCTTCAGGGCTAGCGGGGGGGGAGAGACCCAGTACTTC. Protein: CASSFRASGGGETQYF.